This T cell receptor (beta chain) is from a study of blood T cell repertoires in COVID-19. Study information: Samples taken during acute and convalescent COVID-19 were collected in the United States, Italy and Spain.

Assay: immunoSEQ multiplex PCR; the TCRdb copy retains only in-frame clones and omits some. Among 280,000 or so clones listed, around 86% were seen once. CDR3 length: 16 residues. In this sample, this clone turned up once. The chain carries TRBV12-2 and TRBJ2-3; the listed D gene, TRBD2, was not tested against the DNA. TRBV12-2 is a documented pseudogene. Sequenced: peripheral blood. This clonotype was obtained from a woman aged 25-40 years who had recovered from COVID-19. The CDR3 here is CASRLGLARGTDTQYF. For the CDR3, the DNA is TGTGCAAGTCGCCTCGGACTAGCGCGAGGAACAGATACGCAGTATTTT.